Sequencing of this T cell receptor (beta chain) was carried out in a study of blood T cell repertoires in COVID-19. Study overall: Donors in the United States, Italy and Spain gave samples during acute or convalescent COVID-19. The analysed material was cDNA or gDNA that came from T cells, B-cell-depleted T cells, or PBMCs.

Germline V gives CDR1 SGHDT, CDR2 YYEEEE. The CDR3 contains 15 residues. With V trimmed by 2 bases and J by 10 bases, 9 bases remained unmatched. This clone has just one count. Per the study methods: Scientists estimated how many nucleated cells there were by amplifying reference gene primers. The assay was immunoSEQ multiplex PCR, and TCRdb's table has in-frame clones only and misses some. D and trimming were read from the DNA, whereas the V and J calls and clone size are those reported in that table. This table has about 160,000 clones, 75% to 90% appearing once. This receptor was obtained from a human donor with acute or convalescent COVID-19. The donor label of this sample is uncertain. The sample taken for sequencing was peripheral blood. J is TRBJ1-6 and V is TRBV5-6; 7 bases match TRBD1. As DNA, the CDR3 is TGTGCCAGCAGCTTTTTAACAGGGGCAGAATCACCCCTCCACTTT. It specifies CASSFLTGAESPLHF.